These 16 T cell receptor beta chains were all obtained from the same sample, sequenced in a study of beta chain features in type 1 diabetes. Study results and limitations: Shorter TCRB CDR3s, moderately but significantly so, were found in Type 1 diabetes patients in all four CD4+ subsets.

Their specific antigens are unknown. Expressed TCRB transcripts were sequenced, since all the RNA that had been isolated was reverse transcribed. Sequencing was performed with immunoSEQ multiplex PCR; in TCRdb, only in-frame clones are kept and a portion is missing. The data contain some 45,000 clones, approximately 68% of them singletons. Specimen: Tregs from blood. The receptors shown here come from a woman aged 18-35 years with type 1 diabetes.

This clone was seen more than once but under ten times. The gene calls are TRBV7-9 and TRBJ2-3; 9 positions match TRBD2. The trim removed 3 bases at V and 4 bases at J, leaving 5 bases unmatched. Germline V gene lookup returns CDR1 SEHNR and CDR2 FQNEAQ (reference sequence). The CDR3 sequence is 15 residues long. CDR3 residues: CASSFSGSRPDTQYF. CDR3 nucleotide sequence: TGTGCCAGCAGCTTTAGCGGGAGTAGGCCAGATACGCAGTATTTT. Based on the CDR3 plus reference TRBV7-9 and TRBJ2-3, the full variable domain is DTGVSQNPRHKITKRGQNVTFRCDPISEHNRLYWYRQTLGQGPEFLTYFQNEAQLEKSRLLSDRFSAERPKGSFSTLEIQRTEQGDSAMYLCASSFSGSRPDTQYFGPGTRLTVL.

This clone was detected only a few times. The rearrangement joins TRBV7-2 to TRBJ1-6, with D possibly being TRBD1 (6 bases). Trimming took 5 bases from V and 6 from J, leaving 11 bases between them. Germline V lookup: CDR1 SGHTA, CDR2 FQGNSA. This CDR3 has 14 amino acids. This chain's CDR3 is CASSPDSLNSPLHF. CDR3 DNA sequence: TGTGCCAGCAGCCCGGACAGTCTTAATTCACCCCTCCACTTT.

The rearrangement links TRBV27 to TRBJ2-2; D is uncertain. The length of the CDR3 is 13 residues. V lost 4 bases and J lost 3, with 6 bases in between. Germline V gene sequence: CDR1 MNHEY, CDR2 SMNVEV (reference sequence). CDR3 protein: CASSSYHTGELFF. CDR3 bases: TGTGCCAGCAGTTCCTACCACACCGGGGAGCTGTTTTTT.

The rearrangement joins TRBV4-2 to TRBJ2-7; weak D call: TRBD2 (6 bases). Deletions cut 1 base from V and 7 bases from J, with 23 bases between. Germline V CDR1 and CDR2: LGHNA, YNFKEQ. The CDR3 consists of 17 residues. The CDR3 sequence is CASSQVRDSYTHWEQYF. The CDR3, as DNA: TGTGCCAGCAGCCAAGTTCGGGACTCATATACGCATTGGGAGCAGTACTTC.

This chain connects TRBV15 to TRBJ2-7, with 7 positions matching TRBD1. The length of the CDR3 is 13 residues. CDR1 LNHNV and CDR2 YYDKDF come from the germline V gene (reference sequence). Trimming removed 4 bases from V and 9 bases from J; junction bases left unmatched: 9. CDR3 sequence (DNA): TGTGCCACCAGCACGGGGACAGCTCGGATGCAGTACTTC. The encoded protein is CATSTGTARMQYF.

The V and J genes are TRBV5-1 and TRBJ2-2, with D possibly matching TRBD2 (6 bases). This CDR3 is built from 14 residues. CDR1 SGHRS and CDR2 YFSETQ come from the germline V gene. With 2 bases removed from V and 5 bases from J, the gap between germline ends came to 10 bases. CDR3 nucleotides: TGCGCCAGCAGCTTACTGGAGGGGACCGGGGAGCTGTTTTTT. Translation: CASSLLEGTGELFF.

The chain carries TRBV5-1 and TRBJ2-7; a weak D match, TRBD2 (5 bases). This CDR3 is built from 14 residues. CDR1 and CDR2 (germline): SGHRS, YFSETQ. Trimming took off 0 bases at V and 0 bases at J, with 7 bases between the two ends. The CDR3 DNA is TGCGCCAGCAGCTTGGGAGGGAGCTCCTACGAGCAGTACTTC. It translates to CASSLGGSSYEQYF.

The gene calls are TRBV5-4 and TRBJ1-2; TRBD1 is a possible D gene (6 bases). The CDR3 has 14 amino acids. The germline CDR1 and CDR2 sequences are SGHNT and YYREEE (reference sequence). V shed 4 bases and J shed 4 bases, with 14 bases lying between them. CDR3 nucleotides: TGTGCCAGCAGCGCGATGACAGGACCCTATGGCTACACCTTC. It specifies CASSAMTGPYGYTF.

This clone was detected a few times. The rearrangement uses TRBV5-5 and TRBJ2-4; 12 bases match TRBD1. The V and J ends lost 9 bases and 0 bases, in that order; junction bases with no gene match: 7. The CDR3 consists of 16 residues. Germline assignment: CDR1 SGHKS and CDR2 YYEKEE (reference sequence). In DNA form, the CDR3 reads TGTGCCACCCGGGACAGGGGGCCCCTAGCCAAAAACATTCAGTACTTC. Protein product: CATRDRGPLAKNIQYF.

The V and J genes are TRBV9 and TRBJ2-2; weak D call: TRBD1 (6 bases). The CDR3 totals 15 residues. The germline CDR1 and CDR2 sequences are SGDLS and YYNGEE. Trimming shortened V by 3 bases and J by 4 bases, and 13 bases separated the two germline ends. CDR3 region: CASSEGQVSTGELFF. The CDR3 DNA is TGTGCCAGCAGCGAGGGACAAGTATCCACCGGGGAGCTGTTTTTT.

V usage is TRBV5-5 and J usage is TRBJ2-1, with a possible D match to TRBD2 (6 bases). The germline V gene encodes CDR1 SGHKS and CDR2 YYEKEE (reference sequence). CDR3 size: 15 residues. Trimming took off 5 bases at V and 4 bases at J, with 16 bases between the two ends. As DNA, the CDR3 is TGTGCCAGCAGTGAGTACCACGGGAGTTACAATGAGCAGTTCTTC. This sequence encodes CASSEYHGSYNEQFF.

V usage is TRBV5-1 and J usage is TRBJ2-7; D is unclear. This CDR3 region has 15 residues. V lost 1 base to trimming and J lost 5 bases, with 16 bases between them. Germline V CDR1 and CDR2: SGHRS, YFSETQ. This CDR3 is CASSLLGPELDEQYF. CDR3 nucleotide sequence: TGCGCCAGCAGCTTGCTCGGCCCTGAGCTAGACGAGCAGTACTTC.

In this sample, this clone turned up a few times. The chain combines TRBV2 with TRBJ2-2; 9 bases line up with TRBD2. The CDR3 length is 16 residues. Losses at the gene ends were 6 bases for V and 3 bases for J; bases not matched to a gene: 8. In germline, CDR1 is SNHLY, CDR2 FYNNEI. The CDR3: CASRALAGGYTGELFF. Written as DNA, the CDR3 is TGTGCCAGCAGGGCTCTCGCGGGAGGGTACACCGGGGAGCTGTTTTTT.

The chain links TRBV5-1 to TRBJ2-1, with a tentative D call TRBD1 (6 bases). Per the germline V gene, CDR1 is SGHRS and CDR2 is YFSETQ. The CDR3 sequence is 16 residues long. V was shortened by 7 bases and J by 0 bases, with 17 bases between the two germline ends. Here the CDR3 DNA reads TGCGCCAGCGGCAACAGGGCGCCTTACTCCTACAATGAGCAGTTCTTC. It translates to CASGNRAPYSYNEQFF.

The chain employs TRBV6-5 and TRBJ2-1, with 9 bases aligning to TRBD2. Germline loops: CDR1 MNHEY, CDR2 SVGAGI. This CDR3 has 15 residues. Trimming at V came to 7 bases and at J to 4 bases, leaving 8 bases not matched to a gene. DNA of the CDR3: TGTGCCAGCAAGAGTGGTAGCGGGAGTTACAATGAGCAGTTCTTC. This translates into CASKSGSGSYNEQFF.

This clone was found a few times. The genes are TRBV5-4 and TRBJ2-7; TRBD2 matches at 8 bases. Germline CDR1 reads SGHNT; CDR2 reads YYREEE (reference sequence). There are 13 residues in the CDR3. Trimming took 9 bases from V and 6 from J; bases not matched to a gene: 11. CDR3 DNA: TGTGCCACCCACCCAGCGGGAGAGGGCGAGCAGTACTTC. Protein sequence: CATHPAGEGEQYF.